This TCR beta chain stems from a study of shared clonotypes between healthy human individuals. Points from the study as a whole: Among donors, clonotype sharing was expected to be affected by sequencing depth.

CDR3 length equals 15 residues. The germline V gene has CDR1 LNHDA and CDR2 SQIVND (reference sequence). Trimming took 3 bases from V and 3 from J, leaving 11 bases between them. Each sorted subset replicate got 200 ng genomic DNA, tens of thousands of genomes. Using immunoSEQ multiplex PCR, the repertoire was profiled, and TCRdb retains in-frame clones only, with some absent. The table records under 1,900,000 clones, 98% of them present only once. About this clone itself: What it binds is unknown.

The V and J genes are TRBV19 and TRBJ2-2; perhaps TRBD1 as D (5 bases). This TCR was recovered from a man aged 25 to 45 in good health. The source material was naive CD4+ T cells sorted from blood. Documented subset: CD45RA+ positively selected. The CDR3 loop is CASSIARADTGELFF. The DNA of the CDR3 is TGTGCCAGTAGTATTGCCAGGGCGGACACCGGGGAGCTGTTTTTT.